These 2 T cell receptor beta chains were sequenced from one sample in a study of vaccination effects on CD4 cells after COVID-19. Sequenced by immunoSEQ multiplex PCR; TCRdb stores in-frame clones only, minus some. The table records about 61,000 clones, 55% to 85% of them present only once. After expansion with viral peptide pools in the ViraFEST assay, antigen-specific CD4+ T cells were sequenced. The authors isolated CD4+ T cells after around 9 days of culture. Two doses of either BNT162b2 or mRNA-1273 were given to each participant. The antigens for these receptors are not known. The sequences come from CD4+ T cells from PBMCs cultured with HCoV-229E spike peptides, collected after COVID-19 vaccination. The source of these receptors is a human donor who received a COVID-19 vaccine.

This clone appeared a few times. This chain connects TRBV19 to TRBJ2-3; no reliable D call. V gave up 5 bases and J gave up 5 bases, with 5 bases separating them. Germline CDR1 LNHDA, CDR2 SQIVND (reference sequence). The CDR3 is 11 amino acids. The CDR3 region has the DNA TGTGCCAGTAGTCTGGGAGATACGCAGTATTTT. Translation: CASSLGDTQYF. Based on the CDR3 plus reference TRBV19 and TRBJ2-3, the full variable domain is DGGITQSPKYLFRKEGQNVTLSCEQNLNHDAMYWYRQDPGQGLRLIYYSQIVNDFQKGDIAEGYSVSREKKESFPLTVTSAQKNPTAFYLCASSLGDTQYFGPGTRLTVL.

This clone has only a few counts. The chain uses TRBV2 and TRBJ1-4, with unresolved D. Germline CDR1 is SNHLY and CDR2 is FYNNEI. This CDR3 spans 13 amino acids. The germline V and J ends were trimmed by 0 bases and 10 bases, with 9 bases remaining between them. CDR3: CASSEAPDSKLFF. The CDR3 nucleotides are TGTGCCAGCAGTGAAGCCCCGGACTCAAAACTGTTTTTT.